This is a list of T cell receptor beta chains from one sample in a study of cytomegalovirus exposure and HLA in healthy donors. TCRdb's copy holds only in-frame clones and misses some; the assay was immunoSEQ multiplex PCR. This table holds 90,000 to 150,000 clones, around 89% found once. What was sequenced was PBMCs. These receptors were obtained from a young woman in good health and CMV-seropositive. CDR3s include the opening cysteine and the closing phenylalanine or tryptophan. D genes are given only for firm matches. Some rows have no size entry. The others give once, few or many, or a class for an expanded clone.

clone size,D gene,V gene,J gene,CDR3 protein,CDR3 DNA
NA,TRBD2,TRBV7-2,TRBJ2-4,CASSSPGLVRGIQYF,TGTGCCAGCAGCTCCCCGGGACTAGTAAGGGGCATTCAGTACTTC
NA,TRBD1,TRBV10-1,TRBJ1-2,CASKVFRGRDYGYTF,TGCGCCAGCAAGGTCTTCAGGGGGCGGGACTATGGCTACACCTTC
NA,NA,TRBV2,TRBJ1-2,CASSVPRTVNYGYTF,TGTGCCAGCAGTGTTCCCAGGACAGTCAACTATGGCTACACCTTC
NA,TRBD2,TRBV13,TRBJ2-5,CASSSRGAGGPRETQYF,TGTGCCAGCAGCTCCCGAGGAGCGGGGGGACCCAGGGAGACCCAGTACTTC
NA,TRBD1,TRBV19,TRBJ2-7,CASSIGQGGYEQYF,TGTGCCAGTAGTATAGGACAGGGCGGCTACGAGCAGTACTTC
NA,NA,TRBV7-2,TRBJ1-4,CASSLQRRDINEKLFF,TGTGCCAGCAGCCTACAACGACGGGACATCAATGAAAAACTGTTTTTT
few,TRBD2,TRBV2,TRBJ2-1,CASSEWMASGNGEQFF,TGTGCCAGCAGTGAATGGATGGCTAGCGGGAACGGTGAGCAGTTCTTC
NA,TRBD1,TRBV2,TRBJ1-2,CASSETGNYGYTF,TGTGCCAGCAGTGAGACAGGGAACTATGGCTACACCTTC
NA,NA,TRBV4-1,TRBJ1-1,CASSLGGVSTEAFF,TGCGCCAGCAGCCTCGGAGGGGTGAGCACTGAAGCTTTCTTT
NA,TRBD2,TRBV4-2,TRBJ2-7,CASSQKTSGSYEQYF,TGTGCCAGCAGCCAAAAGACTAGCGGGAGCTACGAGCAGTACTTC
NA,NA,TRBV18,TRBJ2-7,CASSPTGHLKYEQYF,TGTGCCAGCTCACCCACCGGACACCTGAAGTACGAGCAGTACTTC
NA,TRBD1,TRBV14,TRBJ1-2,CASSPRTGGSGYTF,TGTGCCAGCAGCCCACGGACAGGGGGCTCTGGCTACACCTTC
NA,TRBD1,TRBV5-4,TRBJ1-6,CASSPGQGVSPLHF,TGTGCCAGCAGCCCGGGACAGGGAGTTTCACCCCTCCACTTT
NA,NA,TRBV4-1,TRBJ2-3,CASSQGRGRGTDTQYF,TGCGCCAGCAGCCAAGGTCGAGGGCGAGGCACAGATACGCAGTATTTT
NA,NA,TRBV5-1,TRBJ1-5,CASSLGPDYQPQHF,TGCGCCAGCAGCTTGGGACCCGACTATCAGCCCCAGCATTTT
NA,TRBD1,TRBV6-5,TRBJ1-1,CASKQTGPAFF,TGTGCCAGCAAACAGACAGGGCCAGCTTTCTTT
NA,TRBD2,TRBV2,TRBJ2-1,CASLAGGTKDEQFF,TGTGCCAGCTTAGCGGGGGGTACCAAGGATGAGCAGTTCTTC
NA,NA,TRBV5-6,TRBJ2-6,CASRLLGANVLTF,TGTGCCAGCAGGTTGCTCGGGGCCAACGTCCTGACTTTC